The 20 T cell receptor beta chains reported below all come from one sample, sequenced in a study of T cells in Graves' hyperthyroidism and ophthalmopathy. The investigators amplified TCR beta CDR3 regions from RNA transcripts. The primer set for the first-round RT-PCR of the TCR CDR3 was HTBI. TCRdb analysed the multiplex PCR reads with MiXCR anew, one entry per CDR3 protein. The sample records hundreds of thousands of distinct CDR3 sequences, approximately 15% being singletons. Sequencing used blood. Source of these receptors: a woman in her thirties or forties with Graves' ophthalmopathy.

This clonotype was detected many times. The V gene is TRBV28, the J gene TRBJ2-5, with TRBD2 matching 13 bases. The V gene's germline CDR1 is MDHEN and CDR2 SYDVKM. The CDR3 spans 17 residues. V was pared by 3 bases and J by 5 bases, with 9 bases of the junction left unmatched. The CDR3 spells CASSFKLAGGLGETQYF. In DNA, the CDR3 is TGTGCCAGCAGTTTCAAACTAGCGGGAGGGCTGGGGGAGACCCAGTACTTC.

The chain carries TRBV4-1 and TRBJ2-5; 11 positions agree with TRBD2. Trimming removed 1 base from V and 3 bases from J; junction bases left unmatched: 4. Germline V lookup: CDR1 MGHRA, CDR2 YSYEKL. This CDR3 has 16 amino acids. The CDR3 region has the DNA TGCGCCAGCAGCCAAGTCGTACTAGCGGGAGAAGAGACCCAGTACTTC. Residues: CASSQVVLAGEETQYF.

This clonotype was recorded many times. The J gene is TRBJ2-5, the V gene TRBV28; D remains unclear. Trimming took off 1 base at V and 7 bases at J, with 10 bases between the two ends. Germline values: CDR1 MDHEN, CDR2 SYDVKM. CDR3 length: 13 amino acids. CDR3 loop: CASSLLLSVTQYF. CDR3 nucleotide sequence: TGTGCCAGCAGTTTATTGTTGTCGGTGACCCAGTACTTC.

In this sample, this clonotype turned up many times. This chain uses TRBV7-9 with TRBJ2-2, with D perhaps matching TRBD1 or TRBD2 (7 bases each). The germline CDR1 and CDR2 sequences are SEHNR and FQNEAQ (reference sequence). This CDR3 region has 14 residues. V lost 5 bases and J 4 bases, leaving 11 bases between the germline ends. CDR3 residues: CASSLRGGTGELFF. In DNA, the CDR3 is TGTGCCAGCAGCCTCAGGGGGGGCACCGGGGAGCTGTTTTTT.

This clonotype was seen ten or more times. The chain employs TRBV10-3 and TRBJ1-1, with D maybe TRBD1 (5 bases). The CDR3 is 11 amino acids. Germline V gene sequence: CDR1 ENHRY, CDR2 SYGVKD. The V end lost 6 bases, the J end lost 5 bases, and 7 bases lay between the germline ends. The CDR3 DNA reads as TGTGCCATCAGGGAGGGGACTGAAGCTTTCTTT. It specifies CAIREGTEAFF.

This clonotype occurred many times. This chain joins TRBV7-8 and TRBJ1-5; 7 positions agree with TRBD1. From germline, CDR1 is SGHVS and CDR2 FQNEAQ. The CDR3 totals 16 residues. Trimming removed 3 bases from V and 3 bases from J; junction bases left unmatched: 8. The CDR3 DNA reads TGTGCCAGCAGCTTCCCACCGGGACAGATCAATCAGCCCCAGCATTTT. Protein: CASSFPPGQINQPQHF.

This clonotype appeared many times. V and J are TRBV9 and TRBJ1-1, with D perhaps matching TRBD1 (5 bases). Trimming stripped 0 bases from V and 1 base from J, with 13 bases between. The CDR3 is 16 residues long. CDR1 and CDR2 from the germline V gene are SGDLS and YYNGEE. CDR3 in DNA: TGTGCCAGCAGCGTAGAGGAGGGGACCCGGAACACTGAAGCTTTCTTT. Protein: CASSVEEGTRNTEAFF.

This clonotype was counted at least ten times. V is TRBV2 and J is TRBJ2-7, with D maybe TRBD1 (7 bases). The CDR3 sequence is 14 residues long. With 2 bases removed from V and 5 bases from J, the gap between germline ends came to 13 bases. Germline V gene sequence: CDR1 SNHLY, CDR2 FYNNEI. The CDR3 loop is CASSERRGRDEQYF. CDR3 bases: TGTGCCAGCAGTGAAAGGAGGGGGCGGGACGAGCAGTACTTC.

In this sample, this clonotype turned up a few times. The chain uses TRBV19 and TRBJ2-6; D gene uncertain. Trimming removed 0 bases from V and 0 bases from J, with 6 bases in between. The CDR3 spans 16 residues. Germline lookup yields CDR1 LNHDA and CDR2 SQIVND (reference sequence). CDR3 residues: CASSIDLSSGANVLTF. The CDR3 coding sequence is TGTGCCAGTAGTATAGATCTGAGCTCTGGGGCCAACGTCCTGACTTTC.

This clonotype was recorded many times. The CDR3 sequence is CSARRFLAGDTEAFF. The CDR3 DNA follows: TGCAGTGCTAGACGTTTTCTCGCTGGGGACACTGAAGCTTTCTTT. The chain couples TRBV20-1 to TRBJ1-1; D gene ambiguous. The CDR3 totals 15 residues. Germline values: CDR1 DFQATT, CDR2 SNEGSKA (reference sequence). V lost 2 bases, J lost 3 bases, and 16 bases lay in between.

The sample holds many counts of this clonotype. This chain connects TRBV11-2 to TRBJ2-7; TRBD2 aligns across 11 bases. The length of the CDR3 is 15 residues. The germline CDR1 and CDR2 sequences are SGHAT and FQNNGV. Losses at the gene ends were 5 bases for V and 3 bases for J; bases not matched to a gene: 6. The CDR3 is CASSQRLAGFYEQYF. The CDR3 DNA reads as TGTGCCAGCAGCCAACGACTAGCGGGGTTCTACGAGCAGTACTTC.

The CDR3 DNA reads TGTGCCAGCAGTGAACGGGGGCGAGATGGCTACACCTTC. Translation gives CASSERGRDGYTF. This sequence joins TRBV25-1 and TRBJ1-2; weak D call: TRBD1 (6 bases). V lost 2 bases and J lost 6, with 10 bases in between. CDR1 and CDR2 (germline): MGHDK, SYGVNS. The CDR3 runs to 13 residues.

This clonotype was recorded many times. This chain links TRBV28 with TRBJ1-2; D ambiguous. The ends were cut back, 10 bases at V and 4 bases at J, with 10 bases in the middle. The CDR3 is 11 residues long. CDR1 is MDHEN, CDR2 SYDVKM, per germline. The CDR3 loop is CATRGVYGYTF. CDR3 nucleotide sequence: TGTGCCACCCGAGGAGTCTATGGCTACACCTTC.

This clonotype was found many times. The chain is built from TRBV12-3 or TRBV12-4 and TRBJ1-1, with no clear D. The germline V and J ends were trimmed by 2 bases and 10 bases, with 14 bases remaining between them. The CDR3 spans 13 residues. This CDR3 reads CASSLIGNPAAFF. The CDR3 DNA reads as TGTGCCAGCAGTTTAATTGGCAACCCAGCAGCTTTCTTT.

The table lists this clonotype with a few counts. The J gene is TRBJ1-5, the V gene TRBV20-1; TRBD1 aligns across 7 bases. Germline values: CDR1 DFQATT, CDR2 SNEGSKA (reference sequence). CDR3 size: 16 residues. Trimming removed 0 bases from V and 7 bases from J; junction bases left unmatched: 12. Here the CDR3 reads CSARDGTGVAGQPQHF. In DNA form, the CDR3 reads TGCAGTGCTAGAGATGGCACAGGGGTTGCGGGGCAGCCCCAGCATTTT.

This clonotype was detected ten times or more. The rearrangement uses TRBV27 and TRBJ2-5; the match to TRBD2 covers 11 bases. CDR1 is MNHEY and CDR2 is SMNVEV in the germline V gene (reference sequence). V shed 6 bases and J 5 bases; nucleotides not matched to a gene: 14. This CDR3 has 17 residues. CDR3 residues: CASRKTSGSPKGETQYF. CDR3 sequence (DNA): TGTGCCAGCAGAAAAACTAGCGGGAGTCCAAAGGGGGAGACCCAGTACTTC.

This clonotype was found many times. V and J are TRBV28 and TRBJ1-1; tentative D call: TRBD1 (6 bases). The germline V gene encodes CDR1 MDHEN and CDR2 SYDVKM. This CDR3 region has 12 residues. V lost 8 bases, J lost 0 bases, and 7 bases lay in between. The CDR3 loop is CASGQMNTEAFF. In nucleotides, the CDR3 is TGTGCCAGCGGACAGATGAACACTGAAGCTTTCTTT. Full variable domain (missing parts from reference TRBV28 and TRBJ1-1): DVKVTQSSRYLVKRTGEKVFLECVQDMDHENMFWYRQDPGLGLRLIYFSYDVKMKEKGDIPEGYSVSREKKERFSLILESASTNQTSMYLCASGQMNTEAFFGQGTRLTVV.

In this sample, this clonotype turned up many times. The V call is TRBV29-1, the J call TRBJ2-7; 13 nucleotides align to TRBD2. CDR1 SQVTM and CDR2 ANQGSEA come from the germline V gene. This CDR3 has 14 amino acids. V lost 6 bases to trimming and J lost 2 bases; unmatched junction nucleotides: 4. CDR3 nucleotides: TGCAGCGTACGCGGACTAGCGGGAGCCTACGAGCAGTACTTC. This gives the protein CSVRGLAGAYEQYF.

This clonotype was seen repeatedly, ten times or more. The CDR3 coding sequence is TGTGCCAGCACCGGACAGGCGGCAAACTCCTACGAGCAGTACTTC. Encoded protein: CASTGQAANSYEQYF. The chain is built from TRBV2 and TRBJ2-7; TRBD1 aligns across 7 bases. Germline V gives CDR1 SNHLY, CDR2 FYNNEI. V was pared by 7 bases and J by 0 bases, with 9 bases of the junction left unmatched. The CDR3 covers 15 residues.

The chain is built from TRBV15 and TRBJ2-7; the D gene could be TRBD1 or TRBD2 (5 bases each). The germline CDR1 and CDR2 sequences are LNHNV and YYDKDF (reference sequence). V lost 0 bases to trimming and J lost 5 bases, with 14 bases between them. The CDR3 loop spans 15 amino acids. The CDR3 reads CATSRDSQGPHEQYF. CDR3 coding DNA: TGTGCCACCAGCAGAGATTCCCAGGGACCGCACGAGCAGTACTTC.